This record looks at one TCR beta chain sequence and its context. The data were taken from a study of OX40 agonist ivuxolimab in advanced cancers. Study at large: Subjects had a mean age of about 65 years, with a range of about 23 to 79; more than 70% were male.

Profiled with immunoSEQ multiplex PCR; TCRdb holds only in-frame clones, not every one. The profile shows about 70,000 clones, around 86% of them singletons. Baseline, cycle 4 day 1, and cycle 7 day 1 were the blood sampling points. This TCR derives from an adult with an advanced solid tumor such as melanoma, head and neck, liver or kidney cancer. The material sequenced was CD4+ or CD8+ T cells sorted from blood, taken in a trial of the OX40 agonist ivuxolimab.

The CDR3 reads CASTQAGTGGYGYTF. In nucleotides, the CDR3 is TGTGCCAGCACCCAGGCTGGGACAGGGGGATATGGCTACACCTTC. The chain couples TRBV6-5 to TRBJ1-2; 11 bases are shared with TRBD1. Germline CDR1 reads MNHEY; CDR2 reads SVGAGI. V lost 7 bases and J lost 5; bases outside the gene matches: 9. CDR3 length: 15 residues.